These 5 T cell receptor beta chains share one sample of origin, sequenced in a study of response to subunit inactivated influenza vaccine. TCRdb analysed the RT-PCR reads with MiXCR anew, one entry per CDR3 protein. The data show a few hundred thousand distinct CDR3 sequences, with roughly 22% seen just once and over 9% held by the top ten. The material was PBMCs from blood, obtained approximately 20 months after vaccination. The receptor set was obtained from a man aged 45-69 years who received an inactivated influenza vaccine.

The chain has TRBV2 and TRBJ2-5; TRBD1 aligns across 10 bases. V lost 3 bases and J lost 2; bases outside the gene matches: 3. Germline CDR1 is SNHLY and CDR2 is FYNNEI. The CDR3 totals 15 residues. This chain's CDR3 is CASSDWDRGQETQYF. CDR3 bases: TGTGCCAGCAGTGATTGGGACAGGGGTCAAGAGACCCAGTACTTC.

The CDR3 region has the DNA TGTGCCAGCAGCCCTCGAGGTAGCGGGACCACAGGTACAGATACGCAGTATTTT. Encoded protein: CASSPRGSGTTGTDTQYF. The V and J genes are TRBV5-5 and TRBJ2-3; 8 bases are shared with TRBD2. The V segment lost 4 bases and the J segment 3 bases; nucleotides outside the gene matches: 16. CDR1 is SGHKS and CDR2 is YYEKEE in the germline V gene (reference sequence). This CDR3 region has 18 residues.

The gene calls are TRBV18 and TRBJ2-7; 10 nucleotides match TRBD1. The CDR3 consists of 21 residues. Germline CDR1 KGHSH, CDR2 LQKENI. Losses at the gene ends were 6 bases for V and 6 bases for J; bases not matched to a gene: 29. DNA of the CDR3: TGTGCCAGCTCCATTCTGACTCCGGGACAGGGGCTAAAAGGGCTCCGGGCCGAGCAGTACTTC. Residues: CASSILTPGQGLKGLRAEQYF.

This clonotype has ten or more counts. The genes are TRBV20-1 and TRBJ1-2, with 8 bases lining up with TRBD1. There are 13 residues in the CDR3. After removal of 6 bases from V and 4 bases from J, the junction contained 7 bases not matched to a gene. Germline V lookup: CDR1 DFQATT, CDR2 SNEGSKA (reference sequence). CDR3 sequence (DNA): TGCAGTGCAAATGACAGGGGAGGCTATGGCTACACCTTC. Translated: CSANDRGGYGYTF.

The chain couples TRBV10-3 to TRBJ2-7; 7 bases align to TRBD2. CDR1 ENHRY and CDR2 SYGVKD come from the germline V gene. The CDR3 has 15 residues. Germline trimming cut 0 bases from V and 5 bases from J; bases unmatched to any gene: 7. The CDR3 here is CAISESGGPGDEQYF. The CDR3 nucleotides are TGTGCCATCAGTGAGTCGGGAGGGCCCGGGGACGAGCAGTACTTC.